These T cell receptor beta chains were read from a single sample in a study of T cell responses to AZD1222 COVID-19 vaccine. The repertoire was sequenced with immunoSEQ multiplex PCR; TCRdb's copy has only in-frame clones and lacks some. Among 100,000 to 120,000 clones listed, roughly nine tenths were seen once. This specimen consisted of peripheral blood, obtained on day 0 of AZD1222 vaccination. The receptors shown here come from an adult in good health. CDR3s include the opening cysteine and the closing phenylalanine or tryptophan. D genes are given only for firm matches. A row's size may be missing; if present it is once, few, many or a size class.

V	J	D	size	DNA	CDR3
TRBV2	TRBJ1-1	NA	NA	TGTGCCAGCAGTGGACAGATGAACACTGAAGCTTTCTTT	CASSGQMNTEAFF
TRBV5-6	TRBJ2-5	TRBD2	NA	TGTGCCAGCAGCTTGGTGGCTAGCGGGGTACAAGAGACCCAGTACTTC	CASSLVASGVQETQYF
TRBV25-1	TRBJ1-6	NA	NA	TGTGCCAGCAGCTACGGGGGAGTTTCACCCCTCCACTTT	CASSYGGVSPLHF
TRBV11-2	TRBJ1-6	NA	NA	TGTGCCAGCAGCTTAGTAGGGGGTTGGCAAACTAATAATTCACCCCTCCACTTT	CASSLVGGWQTNNSPLHF
TRBV9	TRBJ1-3	NA	NA	TGTGCCAGCAGCCCATCAGGGGACTCAGGAAACACCATATATTTT	CASSPSGDSGNTIYF
TRBV2	TRBJ2-7	NA	NA	TGTGCCAGCAGTGTGGACAGTTTACCTGCCGAGCAGTACTTC	CASSVDSLPAEQYF
TRBV5-1	TRBJ1-6	NA	NA	TGCGCCAGCAGCTTGGAGGTCTGGGGAAGTTCACCCCTCCACTTT	CASSLEVWGSSPLHF
TRBV19	TRBJ2-3	TRBD1	NA	TGTGCCAGTAGTATGGACAGGGGTGTGGAAGATACGCAGTATTTT	CASSMDRGVEDTQYF
TRBV18	TRBJ1-3	NA	NA	TGTGCCAGCTCACCGGACAGACCTCCTGGAAACACCATATATTTT	CASSPDRPPGNTIYF
TRBV28	TRBJ2-7	TRBD2	NA	TGTGCCAGCAGTTTAGCTGGACTAGCGGGAGGTCCCTACGAGCAGTACTTC	CASSLAGLAGGPYEQYF
TRBV15	TRBJ1-2	NA	NA	TGTGCCACCAGCAGAGATCGGAGGGACTACACCTTC	CATSRDRRDYTF
TRBV5-6	TRBJ1-2	TRBD1	NA	TGTGCCAGCAGTCTTACAGGGGGCAAAAACTATGGCTACACCTTC	CASSLTGGKNYGYTF
TRBV7-9	TRBJ1-3	TRBD1	NA	TGTGCCAGCAGCGAACAGGGGGCGGCTGGAAACACCATATATTTT	CASSEQGAAGNTIYF
TRBV10-3	TRBJ1-1	TRBD1	NA	TGTGCCACCAGCAACCGGGACAGGACTCAGAACACTGAAGCTTTCTTT	CATSNRDRTQNTEAFF
TRBV28	TRBJ1-2	NA	NA	TGTGCCAGCACCCAAAAGAGCTATGGCTACACCTTC	CASTQKSYGYTF
TRBV7-3	TRBJ1-1	NA	NA	TGTGCCAGCAGCTTAGATCCCAGTAACACTGAAGCTTTCTTT	CASSLDPSNTEAFF
TRBV2	TRBJ2-5	NA	NA	TGTGCCAGCAGTTCCGGTAGCATTGAGACCCAGTACTTC	CASSSGSIETQYF
TRBV28	TRBJ1-1	NA	NA	TGTGCCAGCAGTTTAGTCCAGGTCCTGGGGGACACTGAAGCTTTCTTT	CASSLVQVLGDTEAFF
TRBV19	TRBJ1-2	NA	NA	TGTGCCAGTAGTATGGGGGGGAGCTACACCTTC	CASSMGGSYTF
TRBV4-2	TRBJ2-7	NA	NA	TGTGCCAGCAGCCAAGACGGCAATCAGCCCTACGAGCAGTACTTC	CASSQDGNQPYEQYF
TRBV27	TRBJ1-3	NA	many	TGTGCCAGCAGCTCAACCCGGACAGTGTACTCTGGAAACACCATATATTTT	CASSSTRTVYSGNTIYF
TRBV15	TRBJ1-1	NA	NA	TGTGCCACCAGCAGATTAGCGACGGGATACACTGAAGCTTTCTTT	CATSRLATGYTEAFF
TRBV2	TRBJ1-2	NA	NA	TGTGCCAGCGTCGGGGGTTATGGAGGCTACACCTTC	CASVGGYGGYTF
TRBV7-2	TRBJ1-4	NA	NA	TGTGCCAGCAGCGCACAGGCAACTAATGAAAAACTGTTTTTT	CASSAQATNEKLFF
TRBV7-2	TRBJ1-1	TRBD1	NA	TGTGCCAGCAGGTGGACAGGGAACACTGAAGCTTTCTTT	CASRWTGNTEAFF
TRBV28	TRBJ1-5	TRBD1	once	TGTGCCAGCAGTTTAGCAGGGGGCCCCAATCAGCCCCAGCATTTT	CASSLAGGPNQPQHF
TRBV20-1	TRBJ1-5	TRBD1	NA	TGCAGTGCTAGTATGTTAGGGACAGCAAACAATCAGCCCCAGCATTTT	CSASMLGTANNQPQHF
TRBV21-1	TRBJ2-1	NA	NA	TGTGCCAGCAGCAAAGTTAAAAGAAGAGGGGGATGTGGTTTGAAGGACAATGAGCAGTTCTTC	CASSKVKRRGGCGLKDNEQFF
TRBV29-1	TRBJ1-5	TRBD1	NA	TGCAGCGTCGGGACAGGGGAGAATCAGCCCCAGCATTTT	CSVGTGENQPQHF
TRBV7-2	TRBJ1-5	NA	NA	TGTGCCAGCAGCTTAGGGGGGGGGCCCCAGCATTTT	CASSLGGGPQHF
TRBV19	TRBJ1-4	NA	once	TGTGCCACCGGCCGACTGGGATTTGAAAAACTGTTTTTT	CATGRLGFEKLFF
TRBV4-3	TRBJ2-3	NA	NA	TGCGCCAGCAGCCAAGAGGGTCCGAGCACAGATACGCAGTATTTT	CASSQEGPSTDTQYF
TRBV6-2/TRBV6-3	TRBJ2-2	NA	once	TGTGCCAGCAGTAGGGTTAGGAACACCGGGGAGCTGTTTTTT	CASSRVRNTGELFF
TRBV7-2	TRBJ2-5	TRBD2	few	TGTGCCAGCAGGATGACTAGCGGGAGCGGGGAGACCCAGTACTTC	CASRMTSGSGETQYF
TRBV7-9	TRBJ2-4	NA	NA	TGTGCCAGCAGCTCCCGGGCAGGGAAAAAGTACTTC	CASSSRAGKKYF
TRBV19	TRBJ1-4	NA	NA	TGTGCCAGTAGAGGGTTGGGGGAAAAACTGTTTTTT	CASRGLGEKLFF
TRBV19	TRBJ1-1	NA	NA	TGTGCCAGTAGTATCCCGGGTTTGAACACTGAAGCTTTCTTT	CASSIPGLNTEAFF